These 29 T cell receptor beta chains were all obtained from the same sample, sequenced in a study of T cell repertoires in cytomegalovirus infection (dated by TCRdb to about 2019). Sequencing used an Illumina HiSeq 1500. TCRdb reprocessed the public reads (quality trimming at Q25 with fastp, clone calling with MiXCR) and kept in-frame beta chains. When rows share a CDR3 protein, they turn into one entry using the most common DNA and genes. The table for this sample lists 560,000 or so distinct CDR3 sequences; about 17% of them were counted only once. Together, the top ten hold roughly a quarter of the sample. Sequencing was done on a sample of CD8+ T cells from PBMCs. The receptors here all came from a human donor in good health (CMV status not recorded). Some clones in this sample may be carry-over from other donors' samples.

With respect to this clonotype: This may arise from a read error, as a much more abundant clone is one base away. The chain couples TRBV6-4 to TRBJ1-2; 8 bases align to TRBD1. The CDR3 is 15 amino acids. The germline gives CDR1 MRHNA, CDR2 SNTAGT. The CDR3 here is CASSEVLTGAYGYNF. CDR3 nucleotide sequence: TGTGCCAGCAGTGAGGTTTTGACAGGGGCCTATGGCTACAACTTC.

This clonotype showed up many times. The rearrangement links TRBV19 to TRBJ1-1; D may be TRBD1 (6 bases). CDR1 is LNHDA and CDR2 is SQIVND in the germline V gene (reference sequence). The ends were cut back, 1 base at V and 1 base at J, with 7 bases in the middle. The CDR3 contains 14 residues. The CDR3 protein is CASSIGTENTEAFF. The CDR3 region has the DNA TGTGCCAGTAGTATAGGGACAGAGAACACTGAAGCTTTCTTT.

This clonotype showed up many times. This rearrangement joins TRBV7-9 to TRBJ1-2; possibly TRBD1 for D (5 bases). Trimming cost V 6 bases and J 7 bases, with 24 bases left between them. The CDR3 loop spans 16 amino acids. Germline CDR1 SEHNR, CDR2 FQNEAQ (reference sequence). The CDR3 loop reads CASRPTSPPGIGGYTF. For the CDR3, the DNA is TGTGCCAGCAGACCTACTTCCCCCCCAGGGATTGGTGGCTACACCTTC. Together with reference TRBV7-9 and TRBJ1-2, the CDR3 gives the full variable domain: DTGVSQNPRHKITKRGQNVTFRCDPISEHNRLYWYRQTLGQGPEFLTYFQNEAQLEKSRLLSDRFSAERPKGSFSTLEIQRTEQGDSAMYLCASRPTSPPGIGGYTFGSGTRLTVV.

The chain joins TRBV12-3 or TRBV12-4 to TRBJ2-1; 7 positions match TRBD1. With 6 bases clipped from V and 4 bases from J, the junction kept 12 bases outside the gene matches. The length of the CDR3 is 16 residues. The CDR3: CASSTAQDRLYNEQFF. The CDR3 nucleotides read TGTGCCAGCAGCACGGCTCAGGACAGGCTTTACAATGAGCAGTTCTTC.

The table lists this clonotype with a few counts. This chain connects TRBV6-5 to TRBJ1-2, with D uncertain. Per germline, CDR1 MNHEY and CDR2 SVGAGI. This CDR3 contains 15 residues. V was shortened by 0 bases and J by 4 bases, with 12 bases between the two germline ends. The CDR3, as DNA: TGTGCCAGCAGTTACTCGGAAGGTAGACCCTATGGCTACACCTTC. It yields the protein CASSYSEGRPYGYTF.

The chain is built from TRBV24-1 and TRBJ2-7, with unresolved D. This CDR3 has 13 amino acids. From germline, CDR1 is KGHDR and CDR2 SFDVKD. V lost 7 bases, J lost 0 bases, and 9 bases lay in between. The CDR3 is CATRGSGSYEQYF. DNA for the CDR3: TGTGCCACCAGGGGGTCCGGCTCCTACGAGCAGTACTTC.

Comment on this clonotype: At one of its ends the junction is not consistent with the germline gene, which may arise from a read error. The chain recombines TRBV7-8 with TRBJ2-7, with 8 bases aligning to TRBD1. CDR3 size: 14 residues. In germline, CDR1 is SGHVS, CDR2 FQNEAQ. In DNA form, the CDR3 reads TGTGCCAGCAGCTGGGACAGGCCTGGCGACGACCAGTACTTC. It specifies CASSWDRPGDDQYF.

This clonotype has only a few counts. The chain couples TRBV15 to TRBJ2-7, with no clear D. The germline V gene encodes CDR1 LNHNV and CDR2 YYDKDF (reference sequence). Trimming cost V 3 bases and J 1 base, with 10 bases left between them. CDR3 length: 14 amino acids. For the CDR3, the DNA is TGTGCCACCAGCAGCCCCGCTCGATCCTACGAGCAGTACTTC. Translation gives CATSSPARSYEQYF.

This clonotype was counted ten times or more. The CDR3 region has the DNA TGTGCCAGCAGCTTGGTCGGAGCGTCTAATCAGCCCCAGCATTTT. Its translation is CASSLVGASNQPQHF. The chain links TRBV5-6 to TRBJ1-5; no clear D. The CDR3 is 15 amino acids. Trimming left V 0 bases short and J 4 bases short, with 11 bases between. Germline lookup yields CDR1 SGHDT and CDR2 YYEEEE.

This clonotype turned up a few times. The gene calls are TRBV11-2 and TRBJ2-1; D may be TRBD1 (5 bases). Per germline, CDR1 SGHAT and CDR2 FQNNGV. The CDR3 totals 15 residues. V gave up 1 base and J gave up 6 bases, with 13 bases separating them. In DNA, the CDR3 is TGTGCCAGCAGCTTAGGGGGCTGGGTGAGCAATGAGCAGTTCTTC. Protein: CASSLGGWVSNEQFF.

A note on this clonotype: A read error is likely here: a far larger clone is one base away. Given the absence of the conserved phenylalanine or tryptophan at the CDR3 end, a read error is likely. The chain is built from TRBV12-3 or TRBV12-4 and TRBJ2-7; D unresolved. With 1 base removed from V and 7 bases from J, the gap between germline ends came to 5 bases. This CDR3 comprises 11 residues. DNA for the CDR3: TGTGCCAGCAGTTTAGAGGGAGAGCAGTACTTA. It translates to CASSLEGEQYL.

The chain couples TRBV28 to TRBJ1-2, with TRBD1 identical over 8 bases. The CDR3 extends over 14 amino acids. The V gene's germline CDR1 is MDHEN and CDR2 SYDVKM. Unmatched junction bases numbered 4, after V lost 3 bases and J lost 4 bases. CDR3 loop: CASSFGDRLYGYTF. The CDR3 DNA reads TGTGCCAGCAGTTTCGGGGACAGGCTCTATGGCTACACCTTC.

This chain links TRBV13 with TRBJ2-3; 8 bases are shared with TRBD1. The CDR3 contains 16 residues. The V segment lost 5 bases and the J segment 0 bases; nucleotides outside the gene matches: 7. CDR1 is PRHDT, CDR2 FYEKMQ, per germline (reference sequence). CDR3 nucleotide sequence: TGTGCCAGCAGCGCCAGACGGGACAGGAGCACAGATACGCAGTATTTT. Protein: CASSARRDRSTDTQYF. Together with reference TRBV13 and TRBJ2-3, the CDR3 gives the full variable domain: AAGVIQSPRHLIKEKRETATLKCYPIPRHDTVYWYQQGPGQDPQFLISFYEKMQSDKGSIPDRFSAQQFSDYHSELNMSSLELGDSALYFCASSARRDRSTDTQYFGPGTRLTVL.

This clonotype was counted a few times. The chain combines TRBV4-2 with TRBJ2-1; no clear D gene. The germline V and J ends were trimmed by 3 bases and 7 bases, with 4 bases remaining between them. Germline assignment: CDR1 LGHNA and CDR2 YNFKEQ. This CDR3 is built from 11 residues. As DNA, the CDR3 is TGTGCCAGCAGCCACACAAATGAGCAGTTCTTC. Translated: CASSHTNEQFF.

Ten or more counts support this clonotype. The DNA for the CDR3 is TGTGCCAGCAGTGCCAGGATCCTAAGGGCCCCATACGAGCAGTACTTC. This sequence encodes CASSARILRAPYEQYF. The rearrangement joins TRBV27 to TRBJ2-7, with no clear D. There are 16 residues in the CDR3. V was trimmed by 5 bases and J by 4 bases, leaving 21 bases between them. CDR1 MNHEY and CDR2 SMNVEV come from the germline V gene (reference sequence).

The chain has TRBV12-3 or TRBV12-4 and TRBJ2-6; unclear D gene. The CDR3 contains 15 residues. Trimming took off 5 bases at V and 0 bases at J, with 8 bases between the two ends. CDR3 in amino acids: CASSIYSSGANVLTF. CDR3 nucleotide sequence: TGTGCCAGCAGTATCTACTCCTCTGGGGCCAACGTCCTGACTTTC.

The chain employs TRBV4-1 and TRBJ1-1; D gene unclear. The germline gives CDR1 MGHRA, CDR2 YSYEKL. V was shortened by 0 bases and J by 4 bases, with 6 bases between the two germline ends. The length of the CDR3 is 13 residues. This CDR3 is CASSQEPGTEAFF. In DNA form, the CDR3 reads TGCGCCAGCAGCCAAGAACCGGGCACTGAAGCTTTCTTT.

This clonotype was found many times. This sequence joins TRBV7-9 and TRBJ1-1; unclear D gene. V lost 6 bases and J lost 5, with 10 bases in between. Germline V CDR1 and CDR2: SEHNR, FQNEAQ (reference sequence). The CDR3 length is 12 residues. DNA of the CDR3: TGTGCCAGCAGTTCCCTTTGGACTGAAGCTTTCTTT. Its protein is CASSSLWTEAFF.

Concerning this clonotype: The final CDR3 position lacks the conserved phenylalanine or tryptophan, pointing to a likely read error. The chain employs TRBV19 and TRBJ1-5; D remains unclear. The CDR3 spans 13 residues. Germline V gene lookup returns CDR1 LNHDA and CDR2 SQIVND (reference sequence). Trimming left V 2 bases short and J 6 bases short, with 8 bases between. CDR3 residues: CASSIKWGQPQHL. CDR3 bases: TGTGCCAGTAGTATAAAGTGGGGTCAGCCCCAGCATCTT.

In DNA, the CDR3 is TGTGCCAGTACCTCGACAGGGGACGAAGAGACCCAGTACTTC. Translation gives CASTSTGDEETQYF. J is TRBJ2-5 and V is TRBV19; 8 positions agree with TRBD1. Unmatched junction bases numbered 7, after V lost 7 bases and J lost 3 bases. The CDR3 runs 14 residues. CDR1 and CDR2 (germline): LNHDA, SQIVND (reference sequence).

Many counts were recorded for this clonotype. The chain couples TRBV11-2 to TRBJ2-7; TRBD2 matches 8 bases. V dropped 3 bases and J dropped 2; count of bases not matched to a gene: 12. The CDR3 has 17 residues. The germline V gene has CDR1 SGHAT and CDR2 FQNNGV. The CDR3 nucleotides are TGTGCCAGCAGCTTCTGGGGGTCGGGACTAGGAGCCTACGAGCAGTACTTC. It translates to CASSFWGSGLGAYEQYF.

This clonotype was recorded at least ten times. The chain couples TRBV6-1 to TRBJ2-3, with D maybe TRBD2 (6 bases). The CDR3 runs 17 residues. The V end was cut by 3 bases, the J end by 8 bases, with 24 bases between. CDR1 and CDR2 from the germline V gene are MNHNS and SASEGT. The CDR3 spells CASSDNLQRLHGGTQYF. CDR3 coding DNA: TGTGCCAGCAGTGACAATCTCCAGCGCCTTCACGGGGGTACGCAGTATTTT.

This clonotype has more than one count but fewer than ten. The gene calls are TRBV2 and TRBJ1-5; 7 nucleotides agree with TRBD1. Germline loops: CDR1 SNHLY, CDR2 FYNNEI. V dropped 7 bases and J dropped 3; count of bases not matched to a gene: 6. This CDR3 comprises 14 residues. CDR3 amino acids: CASKGAGNNQPQHF. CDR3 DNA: TGTGCCAGCAAGGGGGCAGGGAACAATCAGCCCCAGCATTTT.

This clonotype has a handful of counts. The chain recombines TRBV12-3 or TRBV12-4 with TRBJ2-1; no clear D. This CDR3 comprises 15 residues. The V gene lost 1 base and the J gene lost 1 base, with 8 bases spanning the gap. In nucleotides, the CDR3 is TGTGCCAGCAGTTTAGGAGGAGAATCCTACAATGAGCAGTTCTTC. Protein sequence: CASSLGGESYNEQFF.

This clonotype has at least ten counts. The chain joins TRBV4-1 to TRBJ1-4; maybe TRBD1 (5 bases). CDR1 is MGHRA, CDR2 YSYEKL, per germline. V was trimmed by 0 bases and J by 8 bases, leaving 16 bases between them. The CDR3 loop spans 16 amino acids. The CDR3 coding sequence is TGCGCCAGCAGCCAAGATGCGACTGGGACGGGGGAAAAACTGTTTTTT. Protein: CASSQDATGTGEKLFF.

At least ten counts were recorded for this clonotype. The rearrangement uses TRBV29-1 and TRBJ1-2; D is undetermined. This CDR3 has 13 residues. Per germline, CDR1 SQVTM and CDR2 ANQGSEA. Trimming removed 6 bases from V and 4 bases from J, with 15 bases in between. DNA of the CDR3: TGCAGCGTCCCCACACCACCTAGCTATGGCTACACCTTC. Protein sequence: CSVPTPPSYGYTF.

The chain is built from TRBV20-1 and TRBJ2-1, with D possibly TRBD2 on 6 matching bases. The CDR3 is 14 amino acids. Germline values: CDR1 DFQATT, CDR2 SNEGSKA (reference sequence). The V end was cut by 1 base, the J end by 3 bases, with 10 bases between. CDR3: CSARVGLVYNEQFF. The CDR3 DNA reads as TGCAGTGCTAGAGTGGGACTCGTCTACAATGAGCAGTTCTTC.

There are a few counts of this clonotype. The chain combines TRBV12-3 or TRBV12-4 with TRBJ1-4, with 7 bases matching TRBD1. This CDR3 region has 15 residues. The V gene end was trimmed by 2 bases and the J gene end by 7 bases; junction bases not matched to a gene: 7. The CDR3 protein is CASSLWVTGSEKLFF. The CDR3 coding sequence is TGTGCCAGCAGTTTATGGGTGACAGGGAGTGAAAAACTGTTTTTT.

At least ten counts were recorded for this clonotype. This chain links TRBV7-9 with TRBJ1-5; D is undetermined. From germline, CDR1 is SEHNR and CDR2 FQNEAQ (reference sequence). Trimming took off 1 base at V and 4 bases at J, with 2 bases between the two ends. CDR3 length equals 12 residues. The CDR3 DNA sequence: TGTGCCAGCAGCTTAGAGAATCAGCCCCAGCATTTT. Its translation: CASSLENQPQHF.